This T cell receptor beta chain was observed in a study of T cells in Graves' hyperthyroidism and ophthalmopathy. Study summary: Staff took peripheral blood when the initial diagnosis was made, before any treatment began. Broader study findings: The model foresaw ophthalmopathy a median roughly 6.5 months prior to onset. Within blood appeared most thyroid clonotypes that had expanded above 0.001.

This clonotype has a handful of counts. Its target is unknown. V lost 1 base and J 1 base, leaving 14 bases between the germline ends. There are 16 residues in the CDR3. In germline, CDR1 is MGHRA, CDR2 YSYEKL. Researchers took RNA transcripts and amplified the TCR beta CDR3 regions from them. The HTBI set primed first-round TCR CDR3 RT-PCR. TCRdb analysed the multiplex PCR reads with MiXCR anew, one entry per CDR3 protein. The sample has about 380,000 distinct CDR3 sequences, less than 20% seen once. Exclusion followed for patients with uncontrolled infection, other autoimmune disease, pregnancy or lactation.

J is TRBJ2-7 and V is TRBV4-1, with a tentative D call TRBD1 (6 bases). Input material: blood. The TCR sequence derives from a man aged 18-30 years with Graves' ophthalmopathy. This CDR3 reads CASSQGPLDSSYEQYF. Written as DNA, the CDR3 is TGCGCCAGCAGCCAAGGGCCGTTGGACAGTTCCTACGAGCAGTACTTC.